This entry describes one T cell receptor beta chain. What this receptor recognizes is not known. One base away there is no much larger clone; base qualities are not given. The library relied on the immunoSEQ multiplex PCR assay. A mixture of 60 forward primers for TCR Vbeta segments and 13 reverse primers for TCR Jbeta segments was used in the multiplex PCR. The CDR3 region of rearranged TCR beta genes was amplified from genomic DNA by a multiplex PCR assay. The amplified TCR beta libraries were sequenced on the Illumina HiSeq System as 87-base-pair reads. From the authors' description of their analysis: In a later analysis, some 80 million unique TCR beta chains were counted across the 690 or so repertoires, and about 10 million of these chains were shared by at least two donors. A nearest-neighbor algorithm error-corrected the raw reads and collapsed the reads into unique sequences, merging closely related sequences to remove PCR and sequencing errors. To assign V, D and J gene segments, CDR3 sequences were aligned to IMGT reference sequences. Each retained sequence needed at least a six-nucleotide match to both a V gene segment and a J gene segment. Rearrangements were called productive when the CDR3 lacked stop codons and stayed in frame with V and J; all others were non-productive. CDR3 was defined by IMGT convention, running from the second conserved V-encoded cysteine to the conserved J-encoded phenylalanine. The earlier analysis of 587 of the donors excluded sequences that lacked an unambiguous match to a single V gene segment. In an earlier analysis of more than 500 of the donors, a V segment was called functional when productive rearrangements were above 56.7%, and segregating when the standard deviation between donors exceeded 5%. To diagnose cytomegalovirus status from the catalog of TCR beta chain sequences, a statistical classification framework was built. In a later analysis, V and J genes were assigned by comparing TCR nucleotide sequences against IMGT/GENE-DB human TR gene sequences. Using the TCRdist pipeline, a later analysis assigned CDR3 sequences along with most-parsimonious VDJ recombination scenarios. A later analysis defined each TCR beta chain by its CDR3 amino acid sequence plus V-gene family, and excluded reads lacking a unique V-gene family. To address suspected cross-contamination and a sequencing artifact, a later analysis removed approximately 600 highly shared, low-generation-probability nucleotide sequences. In a later analysis, a clonal expansion index was calculated for each public chain from normalized within-repertoire ranks of inferred template counts. Generation probabilities in a later analysis came from a VDJ recombination model fitted to out-of-frame rearrangements, and those results were checked against IGoR. In a later analysis, hypergeometric tests were used to score TCR-TCR, TCR-HLA and TCR-CMV co-occurrence, with a repertoire-size bias correction applied to TCR pairs. A later analysis estimated false discovery rates by permuting HLA or CMV assignments 20 times. In a later analysis, co-occurring TCRs were grouped using DBSCAN, with TCRdist sequence similarity added in when clustering inside HLA-allele-positive subsets. Repertoires with fewer than 30,000 or more than 120,000 public chains, plus five repertoires with anomalous nucleotide sharing, were excluded from co-occurrence clustering. TCRdb mirrors the immuneACCESS table, restricted to in-frame sequences. Some clones are absent from its copies; in checked studies, under half trace to an unresolved V gene, and the reason for the others is unknown. The D gene and trimming were derived from the DNA, and the V and J assignments and clone size from that table. The sample yields 150,000 to 200,000 clones; 77% were counted once. Of the sample, roughly 1.4% falls within the top ten clones.

The germline V gene encodes CDR1 SQVTM and CDR2 ANQGSEA. At the junction V is shortened by 8 bases and J by 2 bases; bases outside the gene matches: 5. From cysteine to phenylalanine, the CDR3 is 12 amino acids long. The only DNA kept is the CDR3, 36 bases in frame from the first base. The sample belongs to a study of cytomegalovirus exposure and HLA in healthy donors (dated by TCRdb to the late 2010s). In terms of the full investigation: An earlier analysis of some 550 of the donors reported about 250 Gb of sequence data and 117 million unique TCR beta sequences from 150 million to 200 million T cells. Approximately 330 gigabases of sequencing data and around 85 million unique TCR sequences made up an early release that covered 500 to 650 HLA-typed donors. Of the approximately 400 genotyped donors, around 81% fell in the genetic ancestry cluster associated with self-reported Caucasian donors. The study was designed to test whether signatures of past pathogen exposure could be identified by cataloging public T cell receptors. Using immunosequencing, the study profiled T cell repertoires from some 670 subjects and related those repertoires to cytomegalovirus serostatus. In addition to the first cohort of 666 subjects, a separate validation cohort of 120 different subjects was used. The study combined high-throughput TCR immunosequencing, statistical association of individual TCRs with disease status, and machine learning to predict cytomegalovirus infection status. To study patterns of TCR occurrence, a later analysis re-analyzed previously published TCR beta repertoires from 666 donors and added high-resolution HLA genotyping. Rather than using new phenotypic data, the later analysis identified candidate immune exposures from TCR beta sequences and from how often those sequences occurred across donors. In an earlier analysis of 550 to 700 of the donors, high-throughput TCR beta sequencing was used to judge whether each TCR beta V gene segment behaved as functional or pseudogenic. Alongside the repertoire data, information on donor age, sex, ethnicity and CMV serostatus was compiled. A later genetic analysis took genome-wide SNP genotypes for 398 of the 666 donors and used that subset as a discovery cohort. All discovery cohort repertoires had been generated on a single sequencing platform. Class I and class II HLA loci were covered by the typing at four-digit resolution. Typing coverage varied by locus: about 620-630 donors for A, B, C, DRB1 and DQB1; approximately 560 for DQA1; more than 600 for DPA1; fewer than 480 for DPB1. Roughly 5 DR-DQ haplotypes were handled as single units for association and clustering, since linkage in the cohort was strong. On average, over 200,000 unique TCR beta nucleotide sequences were sequenced per donor among roughly 430 genotyped donors of the cohort, with 15% to 20% of those sequences being non-productive.

The cohort consisted of 600 or so healthy bone marrow donors. At the time of sampling, all cohort members were nominally healthy, though unrecorded immune exposures were likely present. The donor tested CMV seropositive and was one of the 289 seropositive cohort members. A peripheral blood sample was provided by each donor, and peripheral blood mononuclear cells were used for TCR beta sequencing. The Qiagen DNeasy Blood Extraction Kit was used to extract genomic DNA from the blood cell samples. What the authors observed across the whole study: Approximately 18 rarely observed V segments, including chromosome 9 orphons, were excluded from the earlier analysis of several hundred of the donors because counts were too low. A further reported finding was that TCR beta sequences accurately predicted the HLA-A and HLA-B alleles for most subjects in the first cohort. While some public TCRs were present in many individuals, most TCR sequences turned up only very rarely across donors. In a later genetic analysis, fewer N-insertions in productive TCRs were reported among donors in an Asian-associated ancestry cluster than the roughly 640-donor mean. A few of the identified cytomegalovirus-associated TCR beta chains were confirmed in vitro to be specific for cytomegalovirus antigens. A cluster of highly shared sequence variants was judged likely to represent a technical artifact of the sequencing pipeline. Roughly uniform sequencing depth across donors was assumed in presence/absence analyses, although this assumption may not hold. In the study, approximately 150 TCR beta chains were listed as associated with cytomegalovirus. According to a later analysis, parvovirus B19, influenza, CMV and Epstein-Barr virus appeared linked to several top co-occurrence clusters. A later analysis found that HLA-associated TCR beta chains were more clonally expanded and had lower generation probabilities than equally common non-associated chains. In an earlier analysis of about 550 of the donors, most TCR beta V segments were observed in productive rearrangements about 90% or about 30% of the time, broadly matching IMGT annotations. When HLA alleles, especially DR and DQ, strongly co-occurred, TCR associations were difficult to assign to individual alleles. Correlated functional status among segregating V segments might reflect linkage disequilibrium, but an unknown experimental factor could not be ruled out. The classifier was reported to diagnose cytomegalovirus status with high specificity and sensitivity in both the original cohort and the validation cohort. Because HLA typing was unavailable for some donors at each locus, only the typed subset was used in association tests. According to the authors, the approach could potentially be generalized to other disease states and immunological phenotypes. Some IMGT-functional V segments, including TRBV6-2 and TRBV6-3, could not be told apart with the 87-base-pair reads, so those segments were excluded. In a later genetic analysis, a missense DCLRE1C variant was associated with V-gene and J-gene trimming of TCR beta chains, and the association was replicated in an independent cohort. Only TCR beta chains were sequenced in this cohort, and the absence of alpha or paired-chain data limited detectable features. At a false discovery rate of 0.05, a later analysis linked 16,951 TCR beta sequences to specific HLA alleles. In a later analysis, TCR association rates were found to vary across HLA loci, with the most associated TCRs seen for DRB1 alleles and the fewest for HLA-C alleles. Most CMV-associated TCR beta chains appeared to be HLA-restricted in a later analysis, and the HLA associations seemed to be driven largely by CMV exposure. Immune exposure information for the cohort was limited to CMV serostatus.

The origin of this receptor is a woman in her 30s in good health and CMV-seropositive. This receptor chain uses TRBV29-1 and TRBJ1-2, and 7 junctional nucleotides match TRBD1. The specimen sequenced was PBMCs. The CDR3 region reads CSPGTANYGYTF. DNA sequence: TGCAGCCCAGGGACAGCGAACTATGGCTACACCTTC. Outside the CDR3, residues come from the reference TRBV29-1 and TRBJ1-2 proteins, so the full variable domain is: SAVISQKPSRDICQRGTSLTIQCQVDSQVTMMFWYRQQPGQSLTLIATANQGSEATYESGFVIDKFPISRPNLTFSTLTVSNMSPEDSSIYLCSPGTANYGYTFGSGTRLTVV.